Listed here is a single T cell receptor (beta chain). The antigen remains undetermined. The time point denotes: cycle 4 day 1 (C4D1), after 6 weeks of nivolumab. After autologous stem cell transplantation all patients relapsed, and prior brentuximab vedotin exposure differed between cohorts. Isolation of CD4+ T cells from thawed PBMCs was performed by magnetic negative selection. The record originates from a study of PD-1 blockade in classical Hodgkin lymphoma. The method was immunoSEQ multiplex PCR; TCRdb's version includes in-frame clones alone and lacks a portion of them. The data show 25,000 to 35,000 clones, around 83% seen once. Findings and caveats of the study: Individuals initiating nivolumab under 1 year after ASCT were excluded. Relative to healthy donors, newly diagnosed patients reportedly had lower baseline TCR diversity, which was reported as lower still in relapsed/refractory patients. Whereas CD4+ TCR diversity had risen significantly by C4D1, CD8+ TCR diversity had not.

This receptor was taken from a human donor with classical Hodgkin lymphoma. The starting material was CD4+ T cells from blood, obtained before the fourth cycle of nivolumab.

CDR3 loop: CASKLGHKGDTQYF. In DNA, the CDR3 is TGTGCCAGCAAGCTGGGGCATAAAGGGGATACGCAGTATTTT. This chain links TRBV6-6 with TRBJ2-3; perhaps TRBD1 as D (5 bases). V lost 7 bases, J lost 6 bases, and 17 bases lay in between. The germline gives CDR1 MNHNY, CDR2 SVGAGI (reference sequence). The CDR3 covers 14 residues.